Listed below are T cell receptor beta chains from one sample, sequenced in a study of T and B cells in COVID-19 patients. TCRdb processed the multiplex PCR reads anew with MiXCR; each CDR3 protein has one entry. The table lists 6,000 to 9,000 distinct CDR3 sequences, 26% of them singletons. Material: blood. Receptor source: a human donor with active COVID-19. CDR3s include the opening cysteine and the closing phenylalanine or tryptophan. The order of the fields is D gene, J gene, clone size, V gene, CDR3 protein, CDR3 DNA. A D gene is named only where the DNA matches it firmly. Rows give clone size only sometimes, using once, few, many, or a class for an expanded clone.

>NA|TRBJ1-1|NA|TRBV6-5
CASSYSRGVNTEAFF
TGTGCCAGCAGTTACTCGAGAGGGGTGAACACTGAAGCTTTCTTT
>TRBD2|TRBJ2-5|NA|TRBV5-5
CASSLPQRGTSGEHPETQYF
TGTGCCAGCAGCTTACCACAACGGGGTACTAGCGGGGAACACCCTGAGACCCAGTACTTC
>TRBD1|TRBJ1-1|medium-sized|TRBV19
CASSPPGQGSTEAFF
TGTGCCAGTAGTCCCCCGGGACAGGGAAGCACTGAAGCTTTCTTT
>NA|TRBJ1-2|NA|TRBV7-4
CASSHPGAHYGYTF
TGCGCCAGCAGCCACCCCGGTGCTCACTATGGCTACACCTTC
>NA|TRBJ2-1|medium-sized|TRBV12-3/TRBV12-4
CASSSVGVSPFF
TGTGCCAGCAGTTCCGTAGGCGTAAGTCCGTTCTTC
>TRBD2|TRBJ2-5|NA|TRBV5-6
CASRLTSVGETQYF
TGTGCCAGCAGGCTGACTAGCGTTGGAGAGACCCAGTACTTC
>TRBD1|TRBJ2-3|few|TRBV20-1
CSAAINSLGTGTQYF
TGCAGTGCCGCAATCAATTCGTTGGGGACAGGTACGCAGTATTTT
>NA|TRBJ2-7|NA|TRBV4-3
CASSQEGGTYEQYF
TGCGCCAGCAGCCAAGAAGGGGGGACCTACGAGCAGTACTTC
>TRBD2|TRBJ2-7|NA|TRBV5-1
CASSQSGRANEQYF
TGCGCCAGCAGCCAAAGCGGGAGGGCGAACGAGCAGTACTTC
>TRBD1|TRBJ2-3|medium-sized|TRBV19
CASSIIGTASTDTQYF
TGTGCCAGTAGTATAATCGGGACAGCTAGCACAGATACGCAGTATTTT
>NA|TRBJ1-1|NA|TRBV11-1
CASSLSSGTTEAFF
TGTGCCAGCAGCTTATCTTCAGGGACCACTGAAGCTTTCTTT
>TRBD2|TRBJ2-1|NA|TRBV5-1
CASSLVGTREDEQFF
TGCGCCAGCAGCTTGGTCGGAACGCGGGAGGATGAGCAGTTCTTC
>TRBD2|TRBJ2-3|medium-sized|TRBV6-4
CASSGLAGGPDTQYF
TGTGCCAGCAGTGGACTAGCGGGAGGCCCAGATACGCAGTATTTT
>NA|TRBJ2-6|medium-sized|TRBV30
CAWSTPPTGRGANVLTF
TGTGCCTGGAGTACGCCCCCTACAGGGAGGGGGGCCAACGTCCTGACTTTC
>TRBD1|TRBJ2-1|NA|TRBV6-4
CASSPQGGRYNEQFF
TGTGCCAGCAGCCCTCAAGGGGGCAGATACAATGAGCAGTTCTTC
>TRBD2|TRBJ2-7|medium-sized|TRBV29-1
CSAAAGGEQYF
TGCAGCGCTGCGGCGGGAGGAGAGCAGTACTTC
>NA|TRBJ2-7|medium-sized|TRBV19
CASSLGATYEQYF
TGTGCCAGCAGTCTAGGGGCTACCTACGAGCAGTACTTC
>TRBD1|TRBJ2-2|large|TRBV29-1
CSVVRGQTGELFF
TGCAGCGTTGTCAGGGGGCAAACCGGGGAGCTGTTTTTT
>NA|TRBJ1-5|NA|TRBV27
CAAGLYSNQPQHF
TGTGCCGCCGGGCTCTATAGCAATCAGCCCCAGCATTTT
>NA|TRBJ2-1|NA|TRBV7-2
CASMLRYRELYNEQFF
TGTGCCAGCATGCTTAGGTACAGGGAGCTCTACAATGAGCAGTTCTTC
>TRBD1|TRBJ1-5|NA|TRBV6-5
CASNLPGTANQPQHF
TGTGCCAGCAACTTGCCGGGGACAGCAAATCAGCCCCAGCATTTT
>TRBD1|TRBJ1-1|once|TRBV7-2
CASSLGTGTGSRLVAFF
TGTGCCAGCAGCTTAGGAACCGGGACAGGGTCTCGTTTGGTAGCTTTCTTT
>TRBD2|TRBJ2-7|medium-sized|TRBV19
CASSSLAGGSYEQYF
TGTGCCAGTAGTTCCTTAGCGGGAGGGTCCTACGAGCAGTACTTC
>NA|TRBJ1-2|NA|TRBV28
CASSAPGRQAGGYTF
TGTGCCAGCAGTGCCCCCGGGAGACAGGCAGGTGGCTACACCTTC
>TRBD2|TRBJ2-1|medium-sized|TRBV27
CASRTSGNYNEQFF
TGTGCCAGCAGGACTAGCGGGAACTACAATGAGCAGTTCTTC
>NA|TRBJ2-2|NA|TRBV20-1
CSPWDMGRTGNTGELFF
TGCAGTCCTTGGGATATGGGGAGGACAGGCAACACCGGGGAGCTGTTTTTT
>TRBD1|TRBJ1-1|few|TRBV29-1
CSVDREFTEAFF
TGCAGCGTAGACAGGGAGTTCACTGAAGCTTTCTTT
>NA|TRBJ2-7|few|TRBV6-2/TRBV6-3
CASSFGNYEQYF
TGTGCCAGCAGCTTTGGAAACTACGAGCAGTACTTC
>NA|TRBJ1-2|medium-sized|TRBV19
CASSPGYGYTF
TGTGCCAGTAGTCCAGGATATGGCTACACCTTC
>NA|TRBJ1-2|few|TRBV6-5
CASSYTFSVSYGYTF
TGTGCCAGCAGTTACACATTCTCGGTGTCCTATGGCTACACCTTC
>NA|TRBJ1-2|NA|TRBV30
CAWGPAGLANYGYTF
TGTGCCTGGGGCCCGGCGGGACTAGCTAACTATGGCTACACCTTC
>TRBD1|TRBJ2-7|NA|TRBV7-3
CASSPRQGANEQYF
TGTGCCAGCAGCCCCCGACAGGGGGCCAACGAGCAGTACTTC
>NA|TRBJ2-1|NA|TRBV2
CASSPLLTGSRGFF
TGTGCCAGCAGCCCCTTACTTACAGGGTCACGGGGGTTCTTC
>NA|TRBJ1-6|NA|TRBV5-6
CASSLNSYNSPLHF
TGTGCCAGCAGCTTGAACTCCTATAATTCACCCCTCCACTTT
>NA|TRBJ2-7|many|TRBV6-5
CASSRDRYEQYF
TGTGCCAGCAGCCGGGACCGCTACGAGCAGTACTTC
>TRBD1|TRBJ2-5|medium-sized|TRBV29-1
CSVENARTGGLETQYF
TGCAGCGTTGAAAATGCAAGGACAGGGGGTTTAGAGACCCAGTACTTC
>TRBD1|TRBJ2-1|NA|TRBV2
CASAGQGLDQTNEQFF
TGTGCCAGCGCCGGACAGGGATTGGACCAGACCAATGAGCAGTTCTTC
>TRBD1|TRBJ1-4|few|TRBV6-5
CASGRTGGSEKLFF
TGTGCCAGCGGCCGAACAGGGGGCAGCGAAAAACTGTTTTTT
>NA|TRBJ2-5|medium-sized|TRBV6-6
CASSYYGTVQETQYF
TGTGCCAGCAGTTACTACGGGACGGTACAAGAGACCCAGTACTTC
>TRBD2|TRBJ2-5|NA|TRBV5-4
CASSPGASGRGGQETQYF
TGTGCCAGCAGCCCCGGGGCTAGCGGGAGGGGAGGACAAGAGACCCAGTACTTC
>TRBD2|TRBJ2-5|many|TRBV5-6
CASSSLRTSVKETQYF
TGTGCCAGCAGCTCGCTAAGAACTAGCGTCAAAGAGACCCAGTACTTC
>NA|TRBJ2-1|medium-sized|TRBV29-1
CSVKKVADDEQFF
TGCAGCGTTAAAAAGGTTGCCGACGATGAGCAGTTCTTC
>NA|TRBJ2-6|medium-sized|TRBV6-1
CAVSRVAGANVLTF
TGTGCCGTATCCAGGGTGGCTGGGGCCAACGTCCTGACTTTC
>NA|TRBJ1-3|NA|TRBV7-2
CASSTTEVYGNTIYF
TGTGCCAGCAGCACGACAGAGGTATATGGAAACACCATATATTTT
>TRBD1|TRBJ2-3|many|TRBV12-3/TRBV12-4
CASRLGQPLNTQYF
TGTGCCAGCAGATTGGGACAGCCACTTAATACGCAGTATTTT
>TRBD1|TRBJ2-7|NA|TRBV14
CASSQAGGYEQYF
TGTGCCAGCAGCCAAGCAGGGGGCTACGAGCAGTACTTC
>TRBD1|TRBJ1-4|few|TRBV12-3/TRBV12-4
CASSWTGGEEKLFF
TGTGCCAGCAGTTGGACAGGGGGGGAGGAAAAACTGTTTTTT